This TCR beta chain derives from a study of Graves' ophthalmopathy and Graves' hyperthyroidism. General study points: Most thyroid clonotypes with frequency above 0.001 were detected in blood too. The model's ophthalmopathy progression predictions had approximately 71% sensitivity and less than 75% specificity. Sensitivity reached approximately 88% and specificity 81.08% for a 13-signature model separating ophthalmopathy from stable hyperthyroidism.

Additional autoimmune diseases, uncontrolled infections, pregnancy or lactation disqualified patients. RNA served as the template for amplifying TCR beta CDR3 regions. HTBI primers were used in a first-round RT-PCR, which preceded a second-round multiplex PCR. One entry per CDR3 protein results from TCRdb running MiXCR on the multiplex PCR reads. The sample holds 900,000 to 1,200,000 distinct CDR3 sequences, roughly 35% seen once. About this clonotype: What it binds is not known. This may come from a read error, since a much larger clone is one base off.

There are 13 residues in the CDR3. Looked up from germline, CDR1 is SGHTA and CDR2 is FQGTGA. This TCR derives from an adult man with Graves' hyperthyroidism. Sequencing was carried out using peripheral blood or thyroid tissue (not recorded which). This chain connects TRBV7-3 to TRBJ1-1; possible D gene TRBD1, 5 bases. CDR3 in amino acids: CAISLMGDTEAFF. CDR3 coding DNA: TGTGCCATCAGCTTAATGGGGGACACTGAAGCTTTCTTT.